What follows are 5 T cell receptor beta chains derived from one specimen sequenced in a study of shared clonotypes between healthy human individuals. The table came from immunoSEQ multiplex PCR; TCRdb's copy has only in-frame clones and leaves some out. This table holds millions of clones, more than 85% found once. Sequenced input: naive CD4+ T cells from PBMCs. The sample's subset: CD45RA+ positively selected. The origin of the receptors is a young man in good health. Some clones in this sample may be carry-over from other donors' samples.

For this clone: Other nucleotide sequences in the sample specify the same CDR3. The V gene is TRBV5-1, the J gene TRBJ2-1; 7 bases agree with TRBD2. Germline V lookup: CDR1 SGHRS, CDR2 YFSETQ. This CDR3 comprises 16 residues. Germline trimming cut 0 bases from V and 0 bases from J; bases unmatched to any gene: 3. CDR3 sequence: CASSLALAGSYNEQFF. As DNA, the CDR3 is TGCGCCAGCAGCTTGGCGTTAGCGGGCTCCTACAATGAGCAGTTCTTC.

Concerning this clone itself: In the same sample, other DNA sequences code for this CDR3. The V call is TRBV30, the J call TRBJ2-3; no reliable D call. V lost 0 bases, J lost 0 bases, and 4 bases lay in between. This CDR3 has 13 residues. Germline-derived CDR1 and CDR2 are GTSNPN and SVGIG (reference sequence). This CDR3 is CAWSVRSTDTQYF. Here the CDR3 DNA reads TGTGCCTGGAGTGTGCGGAGCACAGATACGCAGTATTTT.

The chain links TRBV6-1 to TRBJ1-5, with 10 bases aligning to TRBD1. The CDR3 is 15 amino acids. Trimming cost V 5 bases and J 4 bases; bases outside gene matches: 5. The germline V gene has CDR1 MNHNS and CDR2 SASEGT. CDR3: CASSRTGGGNQPQHF. Here the CDR3 DNA reads TGTGCCAGCAGTCGGACAGGGGGTGGAAATCAGCCCCAGCATTTT.

The V and J genes are TRBV7-8 and TRBJ1-4, with 9 bases aligning to TRBD1. The CDR3 is 17 residues long. CDR1 is SGHVS and CDR2 is FQNEAQ in the germline V gene. J was trimmed by 0 bases and V by 5 bases; bases with no gene match: 7. The chain's CDR3 is CASSPRQGVATNEKLFF. Here the CDR3 DNA reads TGTGCCAGCAGCCCCAGACAGGGGGTGGCAACTAATGAAAAACTGTTTTTT.

This chain joins TRBV5-1 and TRBJ1-2; TRBD1 might be the D (6 bases). Trimming cost V 0 bases and J 6 bases, with 15 bases left between them. This CDR3 is built from 15 residues. The germline CDR1 and CDR2 sequences are SGHRS and YFSETQ. In nucleotides, the CDR3 is TGCGCCAGCAGCTTGGCCAATCGGGGGGCGGATGGCTACACCTTC. Translated: CASSLANRGADGYTF.